There are a few counts of the clone carrying this T cell receptor beta chain. The antigen is undetermined. The sample carries other DNA sequences with the same CDR3. Sampling consisted of one heparinised blood draw per donor, averaging approximately 120 mL. The isolated RNA, all of it, was reverse transcribed, so expressed TCRB transcripts were what got sequenced. Clones were sequenced by immunoSEQ multiplex PCR, and TCRdb holds only the in-frame ones, with some missing. The sample shows under 950,000 clones, roughly a sixth of them seen only once. The CDR3 length is 13 residues. V was shortened by 3 bases and J by 1 base, with 6 bases between the two germline ends. Germline V gene data show CDR1 as SEHNR and CDR2 as FQNEAQ (reference sequence). This entry belongs to a study of beta chain features in type 1 diabetes. Study-level points and caveats: Comparison showed that naive, central memory and Treg TCRB repertoires appeared more similar among patients than among healthy donors. Patients and controls would be equally affected if PCR favored shorter templates.

This sequence originates from a woman between 18 and 30 years old in good health. The V gene is TRBV7-9, the J gene TRBJ1-1, with unresolved D. The sample comprised naive CD4+ T cells from blood. CDR3 region: CASSFGPNTEAFF. CDR3 bases: TGTGCCAGCAGCTTTGGTCCGAACACTGAAGCTTTCTTT.